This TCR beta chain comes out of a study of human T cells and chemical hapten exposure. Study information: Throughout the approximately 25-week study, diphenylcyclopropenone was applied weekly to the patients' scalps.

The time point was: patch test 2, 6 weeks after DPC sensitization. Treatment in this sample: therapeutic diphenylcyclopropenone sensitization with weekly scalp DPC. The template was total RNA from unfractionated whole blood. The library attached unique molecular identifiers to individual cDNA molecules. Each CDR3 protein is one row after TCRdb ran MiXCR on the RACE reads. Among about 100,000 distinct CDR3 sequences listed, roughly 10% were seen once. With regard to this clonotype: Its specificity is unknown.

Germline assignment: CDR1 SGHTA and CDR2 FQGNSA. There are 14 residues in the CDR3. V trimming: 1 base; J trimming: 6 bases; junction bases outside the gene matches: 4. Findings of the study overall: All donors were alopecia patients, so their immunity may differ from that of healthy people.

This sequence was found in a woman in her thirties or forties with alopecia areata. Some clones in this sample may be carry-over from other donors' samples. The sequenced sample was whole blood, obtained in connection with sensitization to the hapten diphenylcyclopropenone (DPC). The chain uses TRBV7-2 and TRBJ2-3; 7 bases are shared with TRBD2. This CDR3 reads CASSLVGRGDTQYF. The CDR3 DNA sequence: TGTGCCAGCAGCTTAGTAGGGAGGGGCGATACGCAGTATTTT.